This TCR beta chain was recovered during a study of T-cell reconstitution after alpha-beta-depleted transplantation in children. This CDR3 is 12 amino acids long. V lost 5 bases, J lost 6 bases, and 9 bases lay in between. Germline V gene lookup returns CDR1 SEHNR and CDR2 FQNEAQ (reference sequence). General study points: Where alpha-beta T cells came from about two months after transplant was reportedly several hundred expanded graft clones. Several patients had high TCRbeta diversity at day 60; it came from surviving recipient T cells and thymic progenitors.

This clonotype has just a few counts. Antigen unknown. Molecular barcoding with unique molecular identifiers was used for the TCRbeta library. One entry per CDR3 protein results from TCRdb running MiXCR on the PCR reads. Of some 840,000 distinct CDR3 sequences in the sample, less than 20% are singletons; the top ten hold 5%. The receptor's source is a male patient younger than 18 who had a stem cell transplant for acute lymphoblastic leukemia, so the T cells may come from the graft donor. The material sequenced was PBMCs, mostly from graft donor cells, taken 360 days after TCRalphabeta/CD19-depleted stem cell transplant. The V and J genes are TRBV7-9 and TRBJ2-3; D is ambiguous. The CDR3 loop is CASSRGVDTQYF. For the CDR3, the DNA is TGTGCCAGCAGCCGTGGGGTGGATACGCAGTATTTT. Full variable domain (outside the CDR3, taken from reference TRBV7-9 and TRBJ2-3): DTGVSQNPRHKITKRGQNVTFRCDPISEHNRLYWYRQTLGQGPEFLTYFQNEAQLEKSRLLSDRFSAERPKGSFSTLEIQRTEQGDSAMYLCASSRGVDTQYFGPGTRLTVL.